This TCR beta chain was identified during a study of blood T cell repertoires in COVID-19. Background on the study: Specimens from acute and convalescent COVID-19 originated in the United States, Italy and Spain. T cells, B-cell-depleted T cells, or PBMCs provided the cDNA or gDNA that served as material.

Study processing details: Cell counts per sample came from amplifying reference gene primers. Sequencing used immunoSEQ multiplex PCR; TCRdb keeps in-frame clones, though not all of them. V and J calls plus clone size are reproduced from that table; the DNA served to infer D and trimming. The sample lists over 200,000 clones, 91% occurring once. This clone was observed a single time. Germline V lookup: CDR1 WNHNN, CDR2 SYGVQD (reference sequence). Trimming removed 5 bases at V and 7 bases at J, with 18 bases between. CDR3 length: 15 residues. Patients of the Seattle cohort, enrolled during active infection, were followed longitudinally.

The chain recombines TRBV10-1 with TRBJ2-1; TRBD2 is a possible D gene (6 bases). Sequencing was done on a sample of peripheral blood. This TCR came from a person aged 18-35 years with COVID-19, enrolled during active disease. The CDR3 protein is CASSPLAHRGNEQFF. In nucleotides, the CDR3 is TGCGCCAGCAGTCCCCTAGCGCACCGAGGGAATGAGCAGTTCTTC.